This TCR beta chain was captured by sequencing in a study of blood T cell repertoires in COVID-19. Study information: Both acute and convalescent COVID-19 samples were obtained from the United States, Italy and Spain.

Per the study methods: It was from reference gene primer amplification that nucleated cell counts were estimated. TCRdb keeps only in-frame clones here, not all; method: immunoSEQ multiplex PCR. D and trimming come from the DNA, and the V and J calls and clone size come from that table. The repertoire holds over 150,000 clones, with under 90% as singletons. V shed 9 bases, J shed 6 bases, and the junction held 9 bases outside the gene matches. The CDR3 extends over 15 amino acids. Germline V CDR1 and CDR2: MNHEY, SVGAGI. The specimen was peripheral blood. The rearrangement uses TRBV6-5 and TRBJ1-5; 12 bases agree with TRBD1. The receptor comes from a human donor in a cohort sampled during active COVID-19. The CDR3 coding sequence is TGTGCCAGTACAAGGGGACAGGGGGCGATTCAGCCCCAGCATTTT. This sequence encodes CASTRGQGAIQPQHF.